This entry concerns a single T cell receptor (beta chain). Its cognate antigen is unknown. The junction shows a germline mismatch at one end, possibly a read error. This sample is drawn from a study of molecular identifiers for immune sequencing clone quantification. Overall study: RNA from roughly 20,000 or 100,000 naive CD8 cells was split five ways in replicates, with four sequenced. General study findings and limits: Reports indicate spiked Jurkat TCR RNA from one cell could be found among about 1 million naive cells. In CMV-specific effectors, clones above 20 copies held over 99% of molecules; naive, under 1%.

From the PCR reads, TCRdb called clonotypes with MiXCR, one entry per CDR3 protein. Of over 100,000 distinct CDR3 sequences listed, about 35% were seen once; the top ten hold 9.5% to 10%. From germline, CDR1 is SGHRS and CDR2 YFSETQ. The CDR3 sequence is 14 residues long. Naive CD8 library inputs spanned about 18,000 to 1,100,000 sorted cells and 10%, 30% or 50% RNA. This clonotype was sampled from a human donor in good health. Some libraries in this study had Jurkat cell RNA spiked in. The sequenced material came from naive CD8+ T cells from blood, with Jurkat cell RNA spiked in. Subset noted: FACS-sorted CD8+CD4-CCR7+CD45RA+ naive T cells. V gene TRBV5-1 combines with J gene TRBJ2-7; TRBD1 aligns across 7 bases. The CDR3 DNA follows: TGCGCCAGCAGCTCGACAGGGCCCGACTACGAGCGGTACTTC. Protein: CASSSTGPDYERYF.